Below are 24 T cell receptor beta chains sequenced from a single sample in a study of vaccination effects on CD4 cells after COVID-19. Here immunoSEQ multiplex PCR was the method, and the copy in TCRdb shows in-frame clones only, minus some. Of roughly 30,000 clones detected, 73% appear once; the ten largest clones hold 25% to 35%. The antigens these receptors bind are not known. ViraFEST expansion of antigen-specific CD4+ T cells with viral peptide pools preceded sequencing. At the end of 9 to 11 days of culture, CD4+ T cells were isolated. Nucleocapsid antibody tests were negative, and the vaccine recipients had no prior SARS-CoV-2 infection. Sequenced here: CD4+ T cells from PBMCs cultured with HCoV-OC43 spike peptides, sampled before COVID-19 vaccination. As for subset: HCoV-OC43 spike overlapping peptide pool stimulation. The receptors come from a human donor who received a COVID-19 vaccine.

The chain recombines TRBV20-1 with TRBJ2-1; the match to TRBD2 covers 13 bases. Germline assignment: CDR1 DFQATT and CDR2 SNEGSKA (reference sequence). The CDR3 is 16 residues long. The J segment lost 4 bases and the V segment lost 3 bases, leaving 6 bases of the junction unmatched. CDR3 protein: CSASSWTSGGYNEQFF. The CDR3 DNA is TGCAGTGCTAGTTCCTGGACTAGCGGGGGATACAATGAGCAGTTCTTC.

V usage is TRBV7-9 and J usage is TRBJ1-1; unclear D gene. This CDR3 is 15 amino acids long. CDR1 SEHNR and CDR2 FQNEAQ come from the germline V gene (reference sequence). Trimming removed 4 bases at V and 3 bases at J, with 15 bases between. This chain's CDR3 is CASSSHDQVYTEAFF. The CDR3 DNA sequence: TGTGCCAGCAGCTCCCATGATCAGGTATACACTGAAGCTTTCTTT.

The rearrangement joins TRBV21-1 to TRBJ2-2; the table's D call of TRBD2 was not tested on the DNA. TRBV21-1 constitutes a pseudogene. The CDR3 has 19 amino acids. The CDR3 DNA is TGTGCCAGCAGCAAGAGGGGCCAGCGGGGCGGGAGGGCCGCCGGGGAGCTGTTTTTT. This gives the protein CASSKRGQRGGRAAGELFF.

The V gene is TRBV6-2 or TRBV6-3, the J gene TRBJ1-1, with unresolved D. CDR3 length: 14 residues. The ends were cut back, 0 bases at V and 1 base at J, with 6 bases in the middle. Per germline, CDR1 MNHEY and CDR2 SVGEGT. The CDR3 DNA follows: TGTGCCAGCAGTTACTCGACCAGGAACACTGAAGCTTTCTTT. It specifies CASSYSTRNTEAFF.

This CDR3 is CASSPPGGPRNSPLHF. CDR3 sequence (DNA): TGTGCCAGCTCACCGCCCGGCGGGCCCAGAAATTCACCCCTCCACTTT. The chain joins TRBV18 to TRBJ1-6; D is undetermined. This CDR3 contains 16 residues. In germline, CDR1 is KGHSH, CDR2 LQKENI. V lost 3 bases to trimming and J lost 7 bases, with 16 bases between them.

The chain joins TRBV15 to TRBJ1-5; D not resolved. The CDR3 has 12 residues. Germline lookup yields CDR1 LNHNV and CDR2 YYDKDF (reference sequence). V lost 0 bases to trimming and J lost 7 bases, with 4 bases between them. For the CDR3, the DNA is TGTGCCACCAGCAGAGATCAACAGCCCCAGCATTTT. It codes for CATSRDQQPQHF.

CDR3 in amino acids: CASSRGKSYGYTF. The CDR3 region has the DNA TGCGCCAGCAGTAGGGGCAAAAGCTATGGCTACACCTTC. The chain joins TRBV10-2 to TRBJ1-2, with D tentatively TRBD1 (5 bases). Trimming left V 5 bases short and J 4 bases short, with 11 bases between. Germline CDR1 reads WSHSY; CDR2 reads SAAADI. The CDR3 loop spans 13 amino acids.

V and J are TRBV4-1 and TRBJ2-2; unclear D gene. CDR1 is MGHRA, CDR2 YSYEKL, per germline. V was trimmed by 1 base and J by 4 bases, leaving 10 bases between them. The CDR3 is made up of 15 amino acids. The CDR3 DNA reads as TGCGCCAGCAGCCAAGCTCCCCAGGTCACCGGGGAGCTGTTTTTT. Residues: CASSQAPQVTGELFF.

This clone has a single count. J is TRBJ1-6 and V is TRBV5-5; D unclear. The CDR3 runs to 15 residues. V was clipped by 0 bases and J by 0 bases, with 4 bases between them. Germline V CDR1 and CDR2: SGHKS, YYEKEE (reference sequence). CDR3 sequence: CASSLDSSYNSPLHF. CDR3 nucleotide sequence: TGTGCCAGCAGCTTGGACAGCTCCTATAATTCACCCCTCCACTTT.

This clone appeared a few times. The CDR3 protein is CSTGTANEQFF. The CDR3 DNA sequence: TGCAGTACCGGGACGGCTAATGAGCAGTTCTTC. The chain uses TRBV20-1 and TRBJ2-1, with D possibly called TRBD1 or TRBD2 (5 bases each). V was trimmed by 8 bases and J by 7 bases, leaving 12 bases between them. The CDR3 runs to 11 residues. The germline CDR1 and CDR2 sequences are DFQATT and SNEGSKA (reference sequence).

The rearrangement links TRBV7-8 to TRBJ1-1; D is perhaps TRBD1 (6 bases). Per germline, CDR1 SGHVS and CDR2 FQNEAQ. This CDR3 is 13 amino acids long. V gave up 5 bases and J gave up 0 bases, with 7 bases separating them. This chain's CDR3 is CASSKGVNTEAFF. CDR3 bases: TGTGCCAGCAGCAAGGGGGTGAACACTGAAGCTTTCTTT.

The V and J genes are TRBV27 and TRBJ1-1, with D perhaps matching TRBD1 (6 bases). V lost 2 bases, J lost 5 bases, and 12 bases lay in between. CDR1 is MNHEY, CDR2 SMNVEV, per germline (reference sequence). The CDR3 runs 14 residues. CDR3 sequence reads: CASSLVRGGTEAFF. DNA for the CDR3: TGTGCCAGCAGTTTAGTCCGAGGGGGTACTGAAGCTTTCTTT.

The gene calls are TRBV6-6 and TRBJ1-4; possible D gene TRBD1, 6 bases. Trimming cost V 0 bases and J 8 bases, with 13 bases left between them. From germline, CDR1 is MNHNY and CDR2 SVGAGI (reference sequence). CDR3 length: 15 amino acids. Here the CDR3 reads CASSYSMQGWEKLFF. The CDR3 nucleotides are TGTGCCAGCAGTTACTCGATGCAGGGGTGGGAAAAACTGTTTTTT.

This clone turned up a few times. The V call is TRBV4-1, the J call TRBJ2-1; no definite D call. Between the trimmed V and J ends, which lost 3 bases and 8 bases, there was a span of 11 bases. The CDR3 totals 13 residues. Per germline, CDR1 MGHRA and CDR2 YSYEKL. CDR3 residues: CASSQDLGYEQFF. The CDR3 DNA is TGCGCCAGCAGCCAGGATCTCGGTTATGAGCAGTTCTTC.

The chain carries TRBV9 and TRBJ1-1; D gene unclear. The CDR3 contains 12 residues. Trimming removed 4 bases at V and 4 bases at J, with 8 bases between. CDR1 and CDR2 from the germline V gene are SGDLS and YYNGEE. The CDR3 DNA reads as TGTGCCAGCAGCCGCTCGGGCACTGAAGCTTTCTTT. Amino acid sequence: CASSRSGTEAFF. Full variable domain (rest looked up from reference TRBV9 and TRBJ1-1): DSGVTQTPKHLITATGQRVTLRCSPRSGDLSVYWYQQSLDQGLQFLIQYYNGEERAKGNILERFSAQQFPDLHSELNLSSLELGDSALYFCASSRSGTEAFFGQGTRLTVV.

The chain carries TRBV7-3 and TRBJ2-3; 9 nucleotides match TRBD2. J lost 1 base, V lost 1 base, and 12 bases had no gene match. Germline V gene sequence: CDR1 SGHTA, CDR2 FQGTGA. This CDR3 contains 19 residues. CDR3 coding DNA: TGTGCCAGCAGCTTAAGGCGGGGGGGCCTATCGACGGGCACAGATACGCAGTATTTT. Translated: CASSLRRGGLSTGTDTQYF.

V gene TRBV2 combines with J gene TRBJ1-1; possible D gene TRBD1, 5 bases. Per the germline V gene, CDR1 is SNHLY and CDR2 is FYNNEI. V was trimmed by 1 base and J by 11 bases, leaving 14 bases between them. The CDR3 has 13 residues. CDR3 bases: TGTGCCAGCAGTGAAGGTGAGGGGATAGTTGCTTTCTTT. This encodes CASSEGEGIVAFF.

This chain connects TRBV7-9 to TRBJ2-3; no clear D. This CDR3 has 15 amino acids. V was trimmed by 5 bases and J by 0 bases, leaving 12 bases between them. Germline V lookup: CDR1 SEHNR, CDR2 FQNEAQ (reference sequence). CDR3 sequence reads: CASSQLSFSTDTQYF. Here the CDR3 DNA reads TGTGCCAGCAGCCAGTTATCATTCAGCACAGATACGCAGTATTTT. Based on the CDR3 plus reference TRBV7-9 and TRBJ2-3, the full variable domain is DTGVSQNPRHKITKRGQNVTFRCDPISEHNRLYWYRQTLGQGPEFLTYFQNEAQLEKSRLLSDRFSAERPKGSFSTLEIQRTEQGDSAMYLCASSQLSFSTDTQYFGPGTRLTVL.

The V and J genes are TRBV7-2 and TRBJ2-1, with D hard to call. V was trimmed by 4 bases and J by 13 bases, leaving 14 bases between them. CDR1 SGHTA and CDR2 FQGNSA come from the germline V gene. The CDR3 consists of 12 residues. The chain's CDR3 is CASSSFPGLQFF. CDR3 nucleotide sequence: TGTGCCAGCAGCTCCTTCCCAGGATTACAGTTCTTC.

This clone showed up just a few times. The V and J genes are TRBV5-4 and TRBJ1-1; possibly TRBD1 for D (6 bases). Germline CDR1 reads SGHNT; CDR2 reads YYREEE (reference sequence). This CDR3 comprises 13 residues. V was cut by 3 bases and J by 1 base, with 7 bases left in between. CDR3 nucleotides: TGTGCCAGCAGCTCGACAGGGAACACTGAAGCTTTCTTT. Amino acid sequence: CASSSTGNTEAFF.

The rearrangement joins TRBV2 to TRBJ2-1, with D perhaps TRBD2 (6 bases). This CDR3 is built from 15 residues. V gave up 8 bases and J gave up 3 bases, with 17 bases separating them. Per the germline V gene, CDR1 is SNHLY and CDR2 is FYNNEI. The CDR3: CASVGVGGGYNEQFF. CDR3 in DNA: TGTGCCAGCGTCGGGGTGGGAGGCGGCTACAATGAGCAGTTCTTC.

Only one count was recorded for this clone. The chain carries TRBV7-9 and TRBJ2-2, with D tentatively TRBD1 (5 bases). This CDR3 region has 17 residues. Trimming cost V 5 bases and J 4 bases, with 20 bases left between them. The germline CDR1 and CDR2 sequences are SEHNR and FQNEAQ (reference sequence). The CDR3 DNA sequence: TGTGCCAGCAGCCCCCCCGGCAGGGCTCCTTCCACCGGGGAGCTGTTTTTT. It specifies CASSPPGRAPSTGELFF.

This chain uses TRBV4-1 with TRBJ1-5, with D perhaps TRBD1 (6 bases). V lost 1 base, J lost 5 bases, and 18 bases lay in between. The germline CDR1 and CDR2 sequences are MGHRA and YSYEKL. The CDR3 totals 17 residues. The CDR3 region is CASSQGFGRGAHQPQHF. The DNA of the CDR3 is TGCGCCAGCAGCCAAGGTTTCGGCAGGGGCGCGCATCAGCCCCAGCATTTT.

V usage is TRBV9 and J usage is TRBJ1-2; D call uncertain. The CDR3 is 13 residues long. The germline CDR1 and CDR2 sequences are SGDLS and YYNGEE. Trimming took 4 bases from V and 0 from J, leaving 7 bases between them. Here the CDR3 DNA reads TGTGCCAGCAGCATCCAGTCTAACTATGGCTACACCTTC. It encodes CASSIQSNYGYTF.